This T cell receptor beta chain is from a study of synovial regulatory T cells in juvenile arthritis. Study outcomes and limitations: Largely private between patients, iaTreg TCR repertoires showed partial overlap with synovial Teff and blood CPL repertoires. Compared with other blood Treg cells, inflammation-associated Treg cells had reduced TCR diversity. iaTreg cells shared more CDR3 sequences with synovial Tregs than other blood Tregs did.

According to its frequency, this clone is medium-sized. Its antigen is unidentified. The table came from immunoSEQ multiplex PCR; TCRdb's copy has only in-frame clones and leaves some out. The sample has around 1,300 clones. This clonotype originated in a donor aged 2-35 years with juvenile idiopathic arthritis. The sequenced sample was Treg cells from blood. Described subset: HLA-DR+ inflammation-associated blood Treg cells.

The CDR3 region is CASSLEAGAGELFF. The V and J genes are TRBV7-3 and TRBJ2-2; the TCRdb D gene call, TRBD2, has no DNA to confirm it. The germline V gene encodes CDR1 SGHTA and CDR2 FQGTGA. The CDR3 is 14 amino acids. The nucleotide record is missing.